The entry below describes one T cell receptor (beta chain). What it binds is unknown. The study ran the assay at deep level. The protocol was immunoSEQ multiplex PCR, while the TCRdb copy is restricted to in-frame clones and leaves out a portion. The data contain approximately 1.9 million clones, around 93% of them singletons. The data were obtained in a study of shared clonotypes between healthy human individuals. Terminally differentiated effector memory CD45RA+ cells were excluded from the naive CD8 cells, which were CD45RO-negative and positively selected for CCR7. Findings and limits, study-wide: The researchers took only blood, and tissue repertoires probably look different. Non-shared clonotypes had lower generation probabilities than those shared by all four donors.

The source is a man aged 18 to 30 in good health. Some clones in this sample may be carry-over from other donors' samples. Sequences were obtained from naive CD8+ T cells from PBMCs.

CDR3 in amino acids: CASSHGVAVLNTGELFF. CDR3 nucleotide sequence: TGTGCCAGCAGCCATGGGGTGGCTGTCCTGAACACCGGGGAGCTGTTTTTT. V and J are TRBV14 and TRBJ2-2; D unresolved. CDR3 length: 17 amino acids. From germline, CDR1 is SGHDN and CDR2 FVKESK. The V gene lost 3 bases and the J gene lost 1 base, with 15 bases spanning the gap.